This T cell receptor beta chain was recorded in a study of identical twins. Study-level points and caveats: Models predicted too little out-of-frame TCR alpha sharing in monozygotic twins. Zero-insertion findings could be partly confounded by invariant cells (MAIT and iNKT cells).

Losses at the gene ends were 4 bases for V and 8 bases for J; bases not matched to a gene: 4. Germline V gives CDR1 SEHNR, CDR2 FQNEAQ (reference sequence). CDR3 size: 14 residues. A universal primer site was incorporated via template switching, and the cDNA contained unique molecular identifiers. TCRdb analysed the 5' RACE reads with MiXCR anew, one entry per CDR3 protein. The table has just under 650,000 distinct CDR3 sequences, under 8.5% seen once; the top ten hold over 1.5%. Concerning this clonotype itself: Its antigen remains unidentified.

In addition, the sample was reused for a study of yellow fever vaccine responses in identical twins.

The receptor was isolated from a woman younger than 35 in good health. This rearrangement joins TRBV7-9 to TRBJ1-6; 8 bases line up with TRBD1. The specimen sequenced was PBMCs. The CDR3 coding sequence is TGTGCCAGCAGCTCGGGACAGGTTGATTCACCCCTCCACTTT. Its translation: CASSSGQVDSPLHF.